Following are 13 T cell receptor beta chains from one sample sequenced in a study of blood T cell repertoires in COVID-19. Only in-frame clones appear in the TCRdb table, and some are missing; sequencing was by immunoSEQ multiplex PCR. The table shows 200,000 or so clones, with around 82% occurring only once. The sample taken for sequencing was PBMCs or T cells enriched from blood (not recorded which). These receptor sequences come from a woman between 45 and 65 years old who had been exposed to COVID-19.

This chain connects TRBV5-1 to TRBJ1-2, with 10 bases fitting TRBD1. This CDR3 contains 16 residues. V shed 4 bases and J 7 bases; nucleotides not matched to a gene: 13. Germline loops: CDR1 SGHRS, CDR2 YFSETQ. In nucleotides, the CDR3 is TGCGCCAGCAGCCAAAACCCCGGGACAGGGGTAGGTGGCTACACCTTC. Translating gives CASSQNPGTGVGGYTF.

The chain joins TRBV5-1 to TRBJ2-7; 9 bases map to TRBD2. Germline CDR1 SGHRS, CDR2 YFSETQ. This CDR3 is 15 amino acids long. V dropped 4 bases and J dropped 3; count of bases not matched to a gene: 8. The CDR3 loop is CASSDGGGGLYEQYF. DNA for the CDR3: TGCGCCAGCAGCGATGGCGGGGGGGGACTCTACGAGCAGTACTTC.

The chain has TRBV6-2 or TRBV6-3 and TRBJ2-7; possibly TRBD1 for D (8 bases). The V end lost 6 bases, the J end lost 6 bases, and 15 bases lay between the germline ends. The CDR3 contains 13 residues. Germline V lookup: CDR1 MNHEY, CDR2 SVGEGT. The CDR3 nucleotides are TGTGCCAGCAGCCTGGACAGGGAGGGCGAGCAGTACTTC. Translation: CASSLDREGEQYF.

This rearrangement joins TRBV27 to TRBJ2-6; D is possibly TRBD1 (6 bases). CDR1 is MNHEY and CDR2 is SMNVEV in the germline V gene (reference sequence). The CDR3 sequence is 16 residues long. Trimming took 8 bases from V and 0 from J, leaving 14 bases between them. Written as DNA, the CDR3 is TGTGCCAGCGGGGCAGGGGCCTCCTCTGGGGCCAACGTCCTGACTTTC. Its translation is CASGAGASSGANVLTF.

This sequence joins TRBV28 and TRBJ1-2, with D possibly being TRBD1 (6 bases). The CDR3 is 16 residues long. The germline gives CDR1 MDHEN, CDR2 SYDVKM. With 11 bases removed from V and 4 bases from J, the gap between germline ends came to 26 bases. The CDR3 DNA reads as TGTGCCTCCTGTACCCTACACACAGGGCTGATCTATGGCTACACCTTC. Protein: CASCTLHTGLIYGYTF.

The rearrangement uses TRBV19 and TRBJ2-3, with D perhaps matching TRBD2 (6 bases). V was pared by 1 base and J by 4 bases, with 12 bases between. CDR1 is LNHDA and CDR2 is SQIVND in the germline V gene (reference sequence). There are 15 residues in the CDR3. The DNA for the CDR3 is TGTGCCAGTAGTATAGCGGGGGTGGAGGCAGATACGCAGTATTTT. The encoded protein is CASSIAGVEADTQYF.

For this clone: Other DNA sequences in the sample encode the same CDR3. V and J are TRBV11-3 and TRBJ2-2, with D maybe TRBD1 (5 bases). The CDR3 is 15 amino acids. V was trimmed by 1 base and J by 0 bases, leaving 6 bases between them. Germline lookup yields CDR1 SGHNT and CDR2 YENEEA. CDR3 bases: TGTGCCAGCAGCTTAGGACAGACGAACACCGGGGAGCTGTTTTTT. This gives the protein CASSLGQTNTGELFF.

V and J are TRBV9 and TRBJ2-1; 7 bases fit TRBD2. Trimming removed 7 bases from V and 4 bases from J; junction bases left unmatched: 11. The CDR3 extends over 15 amino acids. The germline gives CDR1 SGDLS, CDR2 YYNGEE. CDR3 bases: TGTGCCAGCGGGACCATGGGGAGGGAATACAATGAGCAGTTCTTC. Its protein product is CASGTMGREYNEQFF. Full variable domain (outside the CDR3, taken from reference TRBV9 and TRBJ2-1): DSGVTQTPKHLITATGQRVTLRCSPRSGDLSVYWYQQSLDQGLQFLIQYYNGEERAKGNILERFSAQQFPDLHSELNLSSLELGDSALYFCASGTMGREYNEQFFGPGTRLTVL.

The J gene is TRBJ1-2, the V gene TRBV11-2, with D hard to call. The V gene lost 5 bases and the J gene lost 4 bases, with 11 bases spanning the gap. CDR1 is SGHAT, CDR2 FQNNGV, per germline. The CDR3 is made up of 13 amino acids. CDR3 amino acids: CASSPEAFYGYTF. The CDR3, as DNA: TGTGCCAGCAGCCCGGAGGCCTTCTATGGCTACACCTTC.

The genes are TRBV2 and TRBJ1-1, with TRBD1 as a possible D gene (5 bases). Trimming removed 6 bases at V and 3 bases at J, with 14 bases between. The CDR3 is 14 residues long. Germline CDR1 reads SNHLY; CDR2 reads FYNNEI. CDR3 DNA sequence: TGTGCCAGCAGCTCCGACTGGGGGGACACTGAAGCTTTCTTT. Its protein product is CASSSDWGDTEAFF. The complete variable domain, with remaining parts taken from reference TRBV2 and TRBJ1-1, reads EPEVTQTPSHQVTQMGQEVILRCVPISNHLYFYWYRQILGQKVEFLVSFYNNEISEKSEIFDDQFSVERPDGSNFTLKIRSTKLEDSAMYFCASSSDWGDTEAFFGQGTRLTVV.

The J gene is TRBJ2-3, the V gene TRBV6-1, with a possible D match to TRBD2 (6 bases). Trimming removed 5 bases at V and 4 bases at J, with 7 bases between. The germline V gene encodes CDR1 MNHNS and CDR2 SASEGT. The CDR3 is 12 amino acids. As DNA, the CDR3 is TGTGCCAGCAGTCCGGGGGCAGATACGCAGTATTTT. It encodes CASSPGADTQYF.

About this clone itself: This sample includes further DNA sequences coding for the same CDR3. The gene calls are TRBV3-1 (or the pseudogene TRBV3-2) and TRBJ1-5; possible D gene TRBD1, 5 bases. Germline V gene sequence: CDR1 LGHDT, CDR2 YNNKEL (reference sequence). The CDR3 loop spans 14 amino acids. V gave up 3 bases and J gave up 4 bases, with 10 bases separating them. CDR3 amino acids: CASSQNRGNQPQHF. The CDR3, as DNA: TGTGCCAGCAGCCAGAATCGGGGGAATCAGCCCCAGCATTTT.

This clone was counted between two and nine times. The genes are TRBV12-3 or TRBV12-4 and TRBJ1-1; a possible D gene is TRBD1 (6 bases). Trimming cost V 8 bases and J 10 bases, with 20 bases left between them. This CDR3 is built from 13 residues. The CDR3 reads CASRIRGGEPAFF. CDR3 nucleotide sequence: TGTGCCAGCCGCATACGAGGGGGGGAACCAGCTTTCTTT.